Presented here are 11 T cell receptor beta chains from one specimen sequenced in a study of vaccination effects on CD4 cells after COVID-19. Their target antigens are unknown. Antigen-specific CD4+ T cells were first expanded with viral peptide pools by the ViraFEST assay and only then sequenced. Subsequent to a culture period of about nine days, CD4+ T cells were isolated. Nucleocapsid antibodies were negative in the vaccine recipients, who had never had SARS-CoV-2 infection. Method: immunoSEQ multiplex PCR; TCRdb's copy keeps in-frame clones and lacks some. The sample records 70,000 or so clones, roughly 79% being singletons. The specimen was CD4+ T cells from PBMCs cultured with SARS-CoV-2 spike peptides, collected before COVID-19 vaccination. The receptors come from a human donor who received a COVID-19 vaccine.

CDR3 residues: CASSSPRTGQADTQYF. CDR3 nucleotides: TGTGCCAGCAGTTCCCCTCGGACAGGGCAGGCAGATACGCAGTATTTT. The rearrangement links TRBV28 to TRBJ2-3, with 8 bases lining up with TRBD1. The V gene end was trimmed by 4 bases and the J gene end by 4 bases; junction bases not matched to a gene: 10. Germline CDR1 and CDR2: MDHEN and SYDVKM. The CDR3 extends over 16 amino acids.

The V call is TRBV6-5, the J call TRBJ1-2; D unclear. This CDR3 contains 12 residues. Per the germline V gene, CDR1 is MNHEY and CDR2 is SVGAGI. The germline V and J ends were trimmed by 2 bases and 8 bases, with 9 bases remaining between them. CDR3 residues: CASSYGGRGYTF. CDR3 nucleotide sequence: TGTGCCAGCAGTTACGGAGGACGAGGCTACACCTTC.

The chain has TRBV19 and TRBJ1-1, with D maybe TRBD1 (5 bases). The length of the CDR3 is 13 residues. With 7 bases removed from V and 0 bases from J, the gap between germline ends came to 9 bases. Germline lookup yields CDR1 LNHDA and CDR2 SQIVND (reference sequence). For the CDR3, the DNA is TGTGCCAGTACCCCGGGGGTGAACACTGAAGCTTTCTTT. Translated: CASTPGVNTEAFF.

The chain's CDR3 is CASSLVGVFDLPLHF. The CDR3 DNA sequence: TGTGCCAGCAGCTTAGTTGGAGTGTTTGACTTACCCCTCCACTTT. The chain carries TRBV7-9 and TRBJ1-6, with no clear D. Trimming took 1 base from V and 12 from J, leaving 16 bases between them. The CDR3 consists of 15 residues. Looked up from germline, CDR1 is SEHNR and CDR2 is FQNEAQ (reference sequence). The full variable domain, rest sourced from reference TRBV7-9 and TRBJ1-6, is DTGVSQNPRHKITKRGQNVTFRCDPISEHNRLYWYRQTLGQGPEFLTYFQNEAQLEKSRLLSDRFSAERPKGSFSTLEIQRTEQGDSAMYLCASSLVGVFDLPLHFGNGTRLTVT.

The V gene is TRBV6-1, the J gene TRBJ2-6, with 8 nucleotides matching TRBD1. The V gene end was trimmed by 4 bases and the J gene end by 1 base; junction bases not matched to a gene: 12. CDR1 and CDR2 (germline): MNHNS, SASEGT. The CDR3 has 19 residues. The CDR3 sequence is CASSGNPGQVPSGANVLTF. The CDR3 DNA reads as TGTGCCAGCAGTGGGAATCCGGGACAGGTACCTTCTGGGGCCAACGTCCTGACTTTC.

The chain has TRBV7-3 and TRBJ2-2; D call uncertain. Germline CDR1 SGHTA, CDR2 FQGTGA. The CDR3 is 11 amino acids. V was trimmed by 2 bases and J by 6 bases, leaving 1 base between them. DNA for the CDR3: TGTGCCAGCAGCTTATCCGGGGAGCTGTTTTTT. This gives the protein CASSLSGELFF.

Here the CDR3 DNA reads TGTGCCAGCAGCTTGGAGGCAGGGGCAAACTATGGCTACACCTTC. Translated: CASSLEAGANYGYTF. V and J are TRBV5-6 and TRBJ1-2; a weak D match, TRBD1 (6 bases). V shed 0 bases and J shed 2 bases, with 11 bases lying between them. The CDR3 sequence is 15 residues long. The germline gives CDR1 SGHDT, CDR2 YYEEEE. The complete variable domain, with remaining parts taken from reference TRBV5-6 and TRBJ1-2, reads DAGVTQSPTHLIKTRGQQVTLRCSPKSGHDTVSWYQQALGQGPQFIFQYYEEEERQRGNFPDRFSGHQFPNYSSELNVNALLLGDSALYLCASSLEAGANYGYTFGSGTRLTVV.

The chain's CDR3 is CASSVAGGQNTGELFF. The CDR3 DNA reads as TGTGCCAGCAGCGTAGCGGGGGGCCAGAACACCGGGGAGCTGTTTTTT. The chain links TRBV9 to TRBJ2-2; possible D gene TRBD2, 7 bases. The germline V and J ends were trimmed by 0 bases and 1 base, with 10 bases remaining between them. Germline V lookup: CDR1 SGDLS, CDR2 YYNGEE. The CDR3 covers 16 residues.

The chain links TRBV5-1 to TRBJ2-5; 10 bases align to TRBD2. The CDR3 contains 14 residues. Germline V lookup: CDR1 SGHRS, CDR2 YFSETQ. After removal of 6 bases from V and 5 bases from J, the junction contained 7 bases not matched to a gene. As DNA, the CDR3 is TGCGCCAGCACCTCTCTAGCGGGGGACGAGACCCAGTACTTC. Its translation is CASTSLAGDETQYF.

The gene calls are TRBV6-2 or TRBV6-3 and TRBJ2-5; D may be TRBD1 (5 bases). The CDR3 is 14 amino acids. Germline-derived CDR1 and CDR2 are MNHEY and SVGEGT. The V and J ends lost 2 bases and 1 base respectively, with 8 bases between them. CDR3 amino acids: CASSYPDSQETQYF. The CDR3 region has the DNA TGTGCCAGCAGTTACCCCGACAGCCAAGAGACCCAGTACTTC.

J is TRBJ2-3 and V is TRBV19; D is tentatively TRBD1 or TRBD2 (5 bases each). The length of the CDR3 is 14 residues. Trimming took off 1 base at V and 5 bases at J, with 10 bases between the two ends. Looked up from germline, CDR1 is LNHDA and CDR2 is SQIVND (reference sequence). The CDR3 sequence is CASSIGGVGDTQYF. For the CDR3, the DNA is TGTGCCAGTAGTATAGGAGGGGTGGGAGATACGCAGTATTTT.